This note documents a single TCR beta chain sequence. TCRdb's copy holds only in-frame clones and misses some; the assay was immunoSEQ multiplex PCR. The sample consists of some 2,400,000 clones, 95% of them appearing once. J was trimmed by 8 bases and V by 5 bases; bases with no gene match: 4. The germline gives CDR1 LNHDA, CDR2 SQIVND (reference sequence). This CDR3 is built from 14 residues. This entry comes from a study of shared clonotypes between healthy human individuals. The chain carries TRBV19 and TRBJ1-4; TRBD1 agrees at 11 bases. The sequenced material came from naive CD4+ T cells sorted from blood. The subset is: CD45RA+ positively selected. This receptor was taken from a man between 18 and 29 years old in good health. CDR3 residues: CASSYRDRGEKLFF. Written as DNA, the CDR3 is TGTGCCAGTAGTTACCGGGACAGGGGGGAAAAACTGTTTTTT.